The 22 T cell receptor beta chains given below trace back to one sample, sequenced in a study of OX40 agonist ivuxolimab in advanced cancers. The receptor library was made with the immunoSEQ multiplex PCR assay. TCRdb took over this immuneACCESS table, retaining in-frame rearrangements with V and J assigned. Such tables are incomplete; in checked studies, under half of the missing clones stem from an unresolved V gene, and the remainder is unexplained. Within this sample are tens of thousands of clones, with roughly four fifths of them counted one time only. About 25% of the sample comes from the top ten. The material was CD4+ or CD8+ T cells sorted from blood, obtained in a trial of the OX40 agonist ivuxolimab. Every receptor here comes from an adult with an advanced solid tumor such as melanoma, head and neck, liver or kidney cancer.

The V and J genes are TRBV19 and TRBJ1-5, with D unresolved. The CDR3 runs to 13 residues. In germline, CDR1 is LNHDA, CDR2 SQIVND (reference sequence). V lost 4 bases to trimming and J lost 12 bases, with 16 bases between them. Written as DNA, the CDR3 is TGTGCCAGTAGTACAATCCTATATAGAGGCCAGCATTTT. This encodes CASSTILYRGQHF.

The chain is built from TRBV27 and TRBJ2-1; TRBD2 aligns across 8 bases. The CDR3 consists of 14 residues. Germline V CDR1 and CDR2: MNHEY, SMNVEV (reference sequence). With V trimmed by 7 bases and J by 2 bases, 4 bases remained unmatched. The CDR3 loop reads CASTKTSAYNEQFF. The DNA of the CDR3 is TGTGCCAGCACCAAGACTAGCGCCTACAATGAGCAGTTCTTC.

This chain joins TRBV7-8 and TRBJ2-5; 7 bases map to TRBD1. V was pared by 4 bases and J by 3 bases, with 2 bases of the junction left unmatched. Germline CDR1 and CDR2: SGHVS and FQNEAQ. The CDR3 is 13 amino acids. CDR3 sequence: CASSSGQKETQYF. The CDR3 region has the DNA TGTGCCAGCAGCTCGGGACAGAAAGAGACCCAGTACTTC.

The chain joins TRBV27 to TRBJ2-3, with TRBD1 identical over 9 bases. The ends lost 5 bases at V and 4 bases at J; junction bases unmatched: 10. The germline CDR1 and CDR2 sequences are MNHEY and SMNVEV (reference sequence). The CDR3 extends over 16 amino acids. The CDR3 DNA reads TGTGCCAGCAGTACCCTAAACAGGGGGCCCGCAGATACGCAGTATTTT. Its protein product is CASSTLNRGPADTQYF.

J is TRBJ2-7 and V is TRBV5-5, with TRBD1 as a possible D gene (6 bases). The germline V and J ends were trimmed by 9 bases and 4 bases, with 17 bases remaining between them. This CDR3 has 13 residues. CDR1 SGHKS and CDR2 YYEKEE come from the germline V gene (reference sequence). The CDR3 sequence: CATEDRLSYEQYF. As DNA, the CDR3 is TGTGCCACCGAAGACAGGCTTTCATACGAGCAGTACTTC.

The chain has TRBV27 and TRBJ2-7, with TRBD2 identical over 11 bases. CDR1 is MNHEY and CDR2 is SMNVEV in the germline V gene (reference sequence). V was pared by 4 bases and J by 5 bases, with 7 bases of the junction left unmatched. This CDR3 has 15 residues. CDR3 sequence (DNA): TGTGCCAGCAGTTGGACGACTAGCGGGACCGACGAGCAGTACTTC. It codes for CASSWTTSGTDEQYF.

The chain joins TRBV28 to TRBJ1-4; D unresolved. Germline lookup yields CDR1 MDHEN and CDR2 SYDVKM. The CDR3 covers 14 residues. Trimming left V 6 bases short and J 7 bases short, with 15 bases between. The CDR3: CASSTEEGSEKLFF. The CDR3 nucleotides read TGTGCCAGCAGCACCGAAGAGGGTTCTGAAAAACTGTTTTTT.

The rearrangement links TRBV7-8 to TRBJ2-7; 8 positions agree with TRBD2. The CDR3 is 15 residues long. The ends lost 5 bases at V and 3 bases at J; junction bases unmatched: 9. Germline CDR1 is SGHVS and CDR2 is FQNEAQ. CDR3 sequence (DNA): TGTGCCAGCAGCGGGGAGGCGGGAGGAAACTACGAGCAGTACTTC. Encoded protein: CASSGEAGGNYEQYF. Variable domain in full (rest from reference TRBV7-8 and TRBJ2-7): GAGVSQSPRYKVAKRGQDVALRCDPISGHVSLFWYQQALGQGPEFLTYFQNEAQLDKSGLPSDRFFAERPEGSVSTLKIQRTQQEDSAVYLCASSGEAGGNYEQYFGPGTRLTVT.

The gene calls are TRBV5-4 and TRBJ2-3; possibly TRBD2 for D (7 bases). The V end lost 7 bases, the J end lost 2 bases, and 14 bases lay between the germline ends. Germline lookup yields CDR1 SGHNT and CDR2 YYREEE (reference sequence). The CDR3 runs 14 residues. CDR3 in amino acids: CASPGGPLTDTQYF. For the CDR3, the DNA is TGTGCCAGCCCCGGGGGGCCCCTCACAGATACGCAGTATTTT.

This clone was recorded a few times. The same CDR3 can be traced to other DNA sequences in this sample. The chain recombines TRBV2 with TRBJ2-7; D might be TRBD1 (6 bases). The CDR3 extends over 16 amino acids. Trimming pared 8 bases from V and 0 bases from J, leaving 20 bases between. The germline gives CDR1 SNHLY, CDR2 FYNNEI. This chain's CDR3 is CASPPPQGKDSYEQYF. The CDR3 DNA is TGTGCCAGCCCCCCCCCACAGGGAAAGGACTCCTACGAGCAGTACTTC.

The V call is TRBV2, the J call TRBJ1-4; 7 positions match TRBD1. Trimming cost V 4 bases and J 6 bases; bases outside gene matches: 11. This CDR3 has 16 amino acids. The V gene's germline CDR1 is SNHLY and CDR2 FYNNEI. The CDR3: CASSGQGRMLDEKLFF. In DNA, the CDR3 is TGTGCCAGCAGTGGACAGGGAAGAATGCTAGATGAAAAACTGTTTTTT.

The rearrangement links TRBV27 to TRBJ2-7; D is possibly TRBD1 or TRBD2 (5 bases each). CDR3 size: 14 residues. The germline gives CDR1 MNHEY, CDR2 SMNVEV (reference sequence). V gave up 4 bases and J gave up 1 base, with 11 bases separating them. This chain's CDR3 is CASSSRDGSYEQYF. The CDR3 region has the DNA TGTGCCAGCAGTTCCCGGGACGGTTCCTACGAGCAGTACTTC.

The gene calls are TRBV9 and TRBJ2-7; maybe TRBD2 (5 bases). The V gene lost 3 bases and the J gene lost 4 bases, with 17 bases spanning the gap. CDR1 and CDR2 (germline): SGDLS, YYNGEE. This CDR3 is 15 amino acids long. CDR3 nucleotides: TGTGCCAGCAGCGATGTAGGTGGAGGCCTATACGAGCAGTACTTC. This gives the protein CASSDVGGGLYEQYF.

V usage is TRBV2 and J usage is TRBJ1-4, with 7 positions matching TRBD1. In germline, CDR1 is SNHLY, CDR2 FYNNEI. V lost 10 bases to trimming and J lost 1 base; unmatched junction nucleotides: 9. This CDR3 is built from 15 residues. The CDR3 coding sequence is TGTGCCAACAGGGGAATAATCGAAACTAATGAAAAACTGTTTTTT. Protein: CANRGIIETNEKLFF. Supplemented by reference TRBV2 and TRBJ1-4, the full variable domain reads EPEVTQTPSHQVTQMGQEVILRCVPISNHLYFYWYRQILGQKVEFLVSFYNNEISEKSEIFDDQFSVERPDGSNFTLKIRSTKLEDSAMYFCANRGIIETNEKLFFGSGTQLSVL.

V usage is TRBV13 and J usage is TRBJ2-7; tentative D call: TRBD1 (6 bases). Germline V gene sequence: CDR1 PRHDT, CDR2 FYEKMQ (reference sequence). V lost 5 bases and J 5 bases, leaving 13 bases between the germline ends. The CDR3 loop spans 13 amino acids. The CDR3 loop reads CASSQVGADEQYF. The DNA of the CDR3 is TGTGCCAGCAGCCAAGTGGGGGCCGACGAGCAGTACTTC.

The chain employs TRBV19 and TRBJ2-1; D not certain. The CDR3 totals 13 residues. Germline CDR1 reads LNHDA; CDR2 reads SQIVND (reference sequence). Trimming removed 4 bases from V and 5 bases from J, with 9 bases in between. This CDR3 reads CASSTSLNNEQFF. CDR3 bases: TGTGCCAGTAGTACTTCCCTTAACAATGAGCAGTTCTTC.

This clone came up a few times. The rearrangement joins TRBV14 to TRBJ1-1; D ambiguous. CDR1 is SGHDN and CDR2 is FVKESK in the germline V gene. Trimming stripped 0 bases from V and 2 bases from J, with 7 bases between. This CDR3 contains 14 residues. This CDR3 reads CASSQEWGNTEAFF. Here the CDR3 DNA reads TGTGCCAGCAGCCAAGAGTGGGGAAACACTGAAGCTTTCTTT.

This chain links TRBV7-7 with TRBJ2-3; no clear D. V was cut by 3 bases and J by 1 base, with 8 bases left in between. The CDR3 loop spans 14 amino acids. The V gene's germline CDR1 is SSHAT and CDR2 FNYEAQ (reference sequence). CDR3 residues: CASSLSLGTDTQYF. CDR3 bases: TGTGCCAGCAGCTTGAGTCTAGGCACAGATACGCAGTATTTT.

The chain couples TRBV9 to TRBJ2-1; weak D call: TRBD2 (6 bases). Germline V gives CDR1 SGDLS, CDR2 YYNGEE. The CDR3 loop spans 16 amino acids. V dropped 3 bases and J dropped 2 bases, with 15 bases sitting between them. The CDR3 loop is CASSGGLAGPYNEQFF. CDR3 DNA: TGTGCCAGCAGCGGGGGACTCGCCGGCCCCTACAATGAGCAGTTCTTC.

This clone has a handful of counts. This chain joins TRBV7-2 and TRBJ1-5; D remains ambiguous. CDR1 and CDR2 from the germline V gene are SGHTA and FQGNSA. Trimming removed 1 base from V and 4 bases from J, with 5 bases in between. The CDR3 extends over 13 amino acids. The CDR3 sequence is CASSLVPNQPQHF. The CDR3 DNA is TGTGCCAGCAGCTTAGTTCCGAATCAGCCCCAGCATTTT.

The CDR3 sequence: CASSSGGWETQYF. In DNA, the CDR3 is TGTGCCAGTAGTTCAGGGGGTTGGGAGACCCAGTACTTC. The chain recombines TRBV19 with TRBJ2-5; 7 nucleotides line up with TRBD1. Per germline, CDR1 LNHDA and CDR2 SQIVND (reference sequence). J lost 5 bases, V lost 5 bases, and 5 bases had no gene match. The CDR3 contains 13 residues.

V and J are TRBV6-5 and TRBJ2-5; D may be TRBD1 (6 bases). Trimming took off 2 bases at V and 7 bases at J, with 17 bases between the two ends. The germline CDR1 and CDR2 sequences are MNHEY and SVGAGI. The CDR3 loop spans 15 amino acids. CDR3 loop: CASSYHTRGGGTQYF. The CDR3 region has the DNA TGTGCCAGCAGTTACCACACCAGGGGTGGGGGGACCCAGTACTTC.